The entry below gives a single T cell receptor (beta chain) sequence along with its context. Its antigen remains unknown. One end of the junction does not line up with germline, which may come from a read error. Those who donated, Caucasian adults without exception, all lived in Nashville, Tennessee. This sample was taken from a study of shared clonotypes between healthy human individuals. The authors ran the assay at deep level. The repertoire was sequenced with immunoSEQ multiplex PCR; TCRdb's copy has only in-frame clones and lacks some. The table shows 2.3 million or so clones, with approximately 95% occurring only once. CDR3 size: 15 residues. Germline loops: CDR1 SGHAT, CDR2 FQNNGV. Study-level results: Only blood was sampled; tissue repertoires likely differ. Clonotypes which were not shared had lower generation probabilities than clonotypes that all four donors shared.

The chain has TRBV11-2 and TRBJ2-7; D remains unclear. This clonotype was obtained from a man aged 18 to 29 in good health. Some clones in this sample may be carry-over from other donors' samples. The sample taken for sequencing was naive CD4+ T cells from PBMCs. Subset specified: CD45RA+ positively selected. In nucleotides, the CDR3 is TGTGCCAGCAGCATAGAGACTCAACCTAACTACGAGCAGTACTTC. Its protein is CASSIETQPNYEQYF.